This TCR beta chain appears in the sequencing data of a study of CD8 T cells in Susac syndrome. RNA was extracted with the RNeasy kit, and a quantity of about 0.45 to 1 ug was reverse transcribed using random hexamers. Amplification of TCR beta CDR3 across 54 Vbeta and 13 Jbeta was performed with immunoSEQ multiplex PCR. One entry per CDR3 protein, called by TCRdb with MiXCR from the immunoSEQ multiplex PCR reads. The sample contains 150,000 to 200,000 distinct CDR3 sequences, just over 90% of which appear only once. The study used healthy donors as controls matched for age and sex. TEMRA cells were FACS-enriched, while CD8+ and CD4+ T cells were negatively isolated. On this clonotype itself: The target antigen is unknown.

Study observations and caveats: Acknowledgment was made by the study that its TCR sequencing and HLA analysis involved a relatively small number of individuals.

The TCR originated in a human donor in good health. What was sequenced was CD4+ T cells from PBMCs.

The CDR3 loop is CSARPLGGGTEAFF. In DNA form, the CDR3 reads TGCAGTGCTAGACCCCTAGGCGGGGGCACTGAAGCTTTCTTT. This chain links TRBV20-1 with TRBJ1-1; the D gene is possibly TRBD1 (5 bases). The germline gives CDR1 DFQATT, CDR2 SNEGSKA (reference sequence). V lost 2 bases and J 4 bases, leaving 14 bases between the germline ends. The CDR3 has 14 residues.